Below, 7 T cell receptor beta chains from the same sample are listed, as sequenced in a study of control samples from healthy donors and cancer patients. The protocol was immunoSEQ multiplex PCR, while the TCRdb copy is restricted to in-frame clones and leaves out a portion. The sample consists of about 70,000 clones, nearly 85% of them appearing once. Sequencing input: blood. These receptors were obtained from a man over 45 in good health.

A single count supports this clone. The chain carries TRBV12-3 or TRBV12-4 and TRBJ1-6, with D unclear. Trimming cost V 2 bases and J 10 bases, with 9 bases left between them. The CDR3 sequence is 13 residues long. The CDR3 region is CASSLLRESPLHF. The CDR3 bases are TGTGCCAGCAGTTTACTGAGGGAATCACCCCTCCACTTT.

The chain has TRBV7-9 and TRBJ1-1; TRBD1 is a possible D gene (6 bases). The CDR3 extends over 15 amino acids. Trimming removed 8 bases from V and 1 base from J, with 17 bases in between. Looked up from germline, CDR1 is SEHNR and CDR2 is FQNEAQ (reference sequence). CDR3 DNA sequence: TGTGCCAGCGGATTCGGCCAGGGGCGGAACACTGAAGCTTTCTTT. Protein: CASGFGQGRNTEAFF. Together with reference TRBV7-9 and TRBJ1-1, the CDR3 gives the full variable domain: DTGVSQNPRHKITKRGQNVTFRCDPISEHNRLYWYRQTLGQGPEFLTYFQNEAQLEKSRLLSDRFSAERPKGSFSTLEIQRTEQGDSAMYLCASGFGQGRNTEAFFGQGTRLTVV.

In this sample, this clone turned up a few times. V usage is TRBV10-2 and J usage is TRBJ2-7; tentatively, D is TRBD1 or TRBD2 (6 bases each). With 4 bases removed from V and 2 bases from J, the gap between germline ends came to 12 bases. Germline CDR1 reads WSHSY; CDR2 reads SAAADI. The CDR3 length is 14 residues. The CDR3 DNA reads as TGCGCCAGCAGTGTATTTCGGGGGCCCTACGAGCAGTACTTC. Encoded protein: CASSVFRGPYEQYF.

This rearrangement joins TRBV25-1 to TRBJ1-2; a possible D gene is TRBD1 (5 bases). CDR3 length: 13 amino acids. The V gene lost 4 bases and the J gene lost 6 bases, with 12 bases spanning the gap. In germline, CDR1 is MGHDK, CDR2 SYGVNS. Here the CDR3 DNA reads TGTGCCAGCAGTGCCTCGCAGGGTGATGGCTACACCTTC. This encodes CASSASQGDGYTF.

The sample holds one count of this clone. The rearrangement uses TRBV29-1 and TRBJ2-1; 10 bases fit TRBD1. After removal of 6 bases from V and 9 bases from J, the junction contained 8 bases not matched to a gene. The CDR3 length is 13 residues. Germline CDR1 SQVTM, CDR2 ANQGSEA. CDR3 nucleotide sequence: TGCAGCGTCACCGACAGGGGGCTTGGTGAGCAGTTCTTC. Translating it yields CSVTDRGLGEQFF.

The chain is built from TRBV30 and TRBJ1-3, with 7 bases matching TRBD1. The germline CDR1 and CDR2 sequences are GTSNPN and SVGIG (reference sequence). Germline trimming cut 2 bases from V and 10 bases from J; bases unmatched to any gene: 8. This CDR3 contains 13 residues. The CDR3 DNA reads as TGTGCCTGGAGTCGCCTTCCAGGGGGGACCATATATTTT. Protein: CAWSRLPGGTIYF.

The chain's CDR3 is CASGLSLSGTPEVAQYF. For the CDR3, the DNA is TGTGCTAGTGGTTTGTCCCTATCCGGGACGCCCGAAGTGGCCCAGTACTTC. The chain combines TRBV12-5 with TRBJ2-5; D tentatively reads TRBD1 or TRBD2 (5 bases each). CDR1 is LGHNT and CDR2 is FRNRAP in the germline V gene. Trimming removed 2 bases from V and 9 bases from J, with 25 bases in between. This CDR3 spans 17 amino acids.